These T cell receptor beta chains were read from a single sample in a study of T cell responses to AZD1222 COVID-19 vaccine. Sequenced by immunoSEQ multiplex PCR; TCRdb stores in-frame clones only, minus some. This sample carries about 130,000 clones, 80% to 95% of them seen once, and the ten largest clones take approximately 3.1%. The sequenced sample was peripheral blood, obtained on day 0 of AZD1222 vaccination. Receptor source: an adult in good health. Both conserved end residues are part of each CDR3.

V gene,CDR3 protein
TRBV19,CASSIGVGRGGEKLFF
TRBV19,CATKRLTGTGSYEQYF
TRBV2,CASIRTGLEGTSGNRGELFF
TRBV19,CASSRGSSGPYEQYF
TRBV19,CASSIGQDYGYTF
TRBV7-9,CASSLKVGSRYEQFF
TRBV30,CAWSVHQGQGAPRTF
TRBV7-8,CASSRDSAYEQYF
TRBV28,CASRYAGGQGEHF
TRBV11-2,CASSLVVGGEDTQYF
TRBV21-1,CASSDRTQETQYF
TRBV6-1,CASSERVDREQYF
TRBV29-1,CSVKTGGGTEAFF
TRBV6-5,CASSYGRNTEAFF
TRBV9,CASSAEDRGPGNTIYF
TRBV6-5,CASSYSTPGREQYF
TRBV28,CASREQGATEAFF
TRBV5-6,CASSLVSSVYTGELFF
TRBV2,CASRMGGTEAFF
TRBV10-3,CAISEPDRQLHEQYF
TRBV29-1,CSASYKQGSSGNTIYF
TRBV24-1,CATEQYNEQFF
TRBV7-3,CASSSQPGELFF
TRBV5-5,CASSLERGRFYGYTF
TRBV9,CASSVAPTGRPSRDEQFF
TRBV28,CASSTQTGNSNQPQHF
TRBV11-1,CASSFYGTRSYNEQFF
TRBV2,CASSEGQRMNTEAFF
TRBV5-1,CASSDSAGGGLGETQYF
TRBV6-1,CASSEQGRRNTGELFF
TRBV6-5,CASSTPGVREKLFF
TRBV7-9,CASSTTGTGGFRAKNIQYF
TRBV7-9,CAIPGASGTSATDTQYF
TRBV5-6,CASSSRAINNSPLHF
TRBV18,CASSPEGNRRGYTF
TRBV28,CASSLFPSNEQYF
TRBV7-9,CASSSHSPLHF
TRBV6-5,CASSRELAGYYEQYF
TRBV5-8,CASSSRQTQPQHF
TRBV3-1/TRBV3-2,CASSQAGYQPQHF
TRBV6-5,CAISSGSTPYQPQHF
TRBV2,CASSGQMDYEQYF
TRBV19,CASSIGTGGLDEQFF
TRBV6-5,CASTRGFRGYTF
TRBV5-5,CASSHRDHEQYF
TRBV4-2,CASSQGAPGIYGYTF
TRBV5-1,CASSSRVEGTEAFF
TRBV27,CASSLYGSSGAFF
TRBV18,CASSPQGMNTEAFF
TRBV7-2,CASSLGVGGLTGELFF
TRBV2,CASSETSGRANEQFF
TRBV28,CASSFRGHQPQHF
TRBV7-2,CASQGYNSPLHF
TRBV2,CASGANGDSPLHF
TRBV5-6,CASSSIGTGDLTQYF
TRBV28,CASNPGDANEQFF
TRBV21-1,CASSKAREAYEKLFF